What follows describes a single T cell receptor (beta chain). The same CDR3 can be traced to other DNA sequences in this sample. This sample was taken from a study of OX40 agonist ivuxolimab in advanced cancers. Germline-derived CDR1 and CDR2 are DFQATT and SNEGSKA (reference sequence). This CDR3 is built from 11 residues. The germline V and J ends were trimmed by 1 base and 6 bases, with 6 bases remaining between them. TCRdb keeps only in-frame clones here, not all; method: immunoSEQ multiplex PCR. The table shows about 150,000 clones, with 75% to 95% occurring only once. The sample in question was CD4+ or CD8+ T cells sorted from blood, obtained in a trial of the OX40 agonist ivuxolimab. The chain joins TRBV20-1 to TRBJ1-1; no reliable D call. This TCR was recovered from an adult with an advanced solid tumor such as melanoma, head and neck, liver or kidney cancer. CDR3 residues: CSARVGAEAFF. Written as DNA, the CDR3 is TGCAGTGCTAGAGTTGGGGCTGAAGCTTTCTTT.